Following are 24 T cell receptor beta chains from one sample sequenced in a study of blood T cell repertoires in COVID-19. Only in-frame clones appear in the TCRdb table, and some are missing; sequencing was by immunoSEQ multiplex PCR. This table has 330,000 or so clones, approximately 88% appearing once. Sample: PBMCs or T cells enriched from blood (not recorded which). These TCRs come from a young man who had recovered from COVID-19.

The chain joins TRBV28 to TRBJ2-1, with unresolved D. Trimming shortened V by 7 bases and J by 4 bases, and 5 bases separated the two germline ends. Per germline, CDR1 MDHEN and CDR2 SYDVKM. The CDR3 length is 11 residues. DNA of the CDR3: TGTGCCAGCACCAAATACAATGAGCAGTTCTTC. Residues: CASTKYNEQFF.

This clone has just one count. This chain uses TRBV5-1 with TRBJ1-1; D call uncertain. The CDR3 spans 14 residues. V lost 4 bases, J lost 0 bases, and 10 bases lay in between. The germline V gene has CDR1 SGHRS and CDR2 YFSETQ. CDR3 DNA: TGCGCCAGCAGCCCTTACGCAGTGAACACTGAAGCTTTCTTT. Amino acid sequence: CASSPYAVNTEAFF.

The chain joins TRBV9 to TRBJ2-1, with TRBD2 matching over 8 bases. Germline CDR1 and CDR2: SGDLS and YYNGEE. This CDR3 is 15 amino acids long. With 4 bases clipped from V and 3 bases from J, the junction kept 6 bases outside the gene matches. The DNA of the CDR3 is TGTGCCAGCAGCTTTACTAGCGGACTCTACAATGAGCAGTTCTTC. Translated, it gives CASSFTSGLYNEQFF.

The chain carries TRBV4-1 and TRBJ2-6; D remains ambiguous. Germline V gene sequence: CDR1 MGHRA, CDR2 YSYEKL. The CDR3 length is 17 residues. Trimming stripped 5 bases from V and 0 bases from J, with 14 bases between. In DNA form, the CDR3 reads TGCGCCAGCAGCGCTCTGTATCCCAGCTCTGGGGCCAACGTCCTGACTTTC. It codes for CASSALYPSSGANVLTF.

The CDR3 loop reads CASSLSGGGVKETQYF. The CDR3 DNA reads TGTGCCAGCAGTTTATCGGGGGGGGGTGTTAAAGAGACCCAGTACTTC. This chain connects TRBV27 to TRBJ2-5; TRBD2 aligns across 7 bases. Germline-derived CDR1 and CDR2 are MNHEY and SMNVEV (reference sequence). The trim removed 0 bases at V and 3 bases at J, leaving 7 bases unmatched. The CDR3 extends over 16 amino acids.

The rearrangement joins TRBV11-2 to TRBJ2-7, with a weak D call TRBD1 (6 bases). This CDR3 has 15 amino acids. Germline-derived CDR1 and CDR2 are SGHAT and FQNNGV. Trimming cost V 4 bases and J 7 bases, with 20 bases left between them. The CDR3 is CASSSEWGRPGEQYF. As DNA, the CDR3 is TGTGCCAGCAGCTCGGAGTGGGGGCGTCCGGGGGAGCAGTACTTC.

This rearrangement joins TRBV6-1 to TRBJ1-2, with 7 bases that match TRBD1. The CDR3 has 13 amino acids. CDR1 is MNHNS and CDR2 is SASEGT in the germline V gene. V trimming: 6 bases; J trimming: 2 bases; junction bases outside the gene matches: 3. In DNA form, the CDR3 reads TGTGCCAGCAGCTCGACAGGGAACTATGGCTACACCTTC. Its protein is CASSSTGNYGYTF.

V gene TRBV30 combines with J gene TRBJ1-5, with no clear D. This CDR3 is 12 amino acids long. The V end lost 2 bases, the J end lost 7 bases, and 9 bases lay between the germline ends. The germline gives CDR1 GTSNPN, CDR2 SVGIG (reference sequence). CDR3 DNA: TGTGCCTGGAGTAACACTAAACAGCCCCAGCATTTT. Translation: CAWSNTKQPQHF.

The chain combines TRBV3-1 (or the pseudogene TRBV3-2) with TRBJ2-7; TRBD2 is a possible D gene (6 bases). The CDR3 runs to 11 residues. Germline V lookup: CDR1 LGHDT, CDR2 YNNKEL (reference sequence). The ends were cut back, 6 bases at V and 3 bases at J, with 6 bases in the middle. The CDR3: CASREGYEQYF. CDR3 nucleotide sequence: TGTGCCAGCAGGGAGGGCTACGAGCAGTACTTC.

The rearrangement joins TRBV6-5 to TRBJ1-1; 8 bases are shared with TRBD1. This CDR3 comprises 15 residues. V was clipped by 7 bases and J by 6 bases; unmatched bases: 13. Germline assignment: CDR1 MNHEY and CDR2 SVGAGI. CDR3 amino acids: CASNPQGGLVAEAFF. CDR3 nucleotides: TGTGCCAGCAACCCACAGGGGGGGCTAGTAGCTGAAGCTTTCTTT.

V usage is TRBV20-1 and J usage is TRBJ1-1; D is possibly TRBD1 (5 bases). Trimming removed 1 base from V and 13 bases from J, with 13 bases in between. The CDR3 totals 11 residues. Germline V gene data show CDR1 as DFQATT and CDR2 as SNEGSKA (reference sequence). CDR3 protein: CSARVAGKGFF. The CDR3 coding sequence is TGCAGTGCTAGAGTGGCAGGGAAGGGTTTCTTT.

The gene calls are TRBV5-1 and TRBJ2-3; TRBD2 is a possible D gene (6 bases). The CDR3 length is 15 residues. Looked up from germline, CDR1 is SGHRS and CDR2 is YFSETQ. Trimming took off 4 bases at V and 0 bases at J, with 12 bases between the two ends. This CDR3 is CASSDLSGSTDTQYF. The CDR3 DNA is TGCGCCAGCAGCGACCTTAGCGGTAGCACAGATACGCAGTATTTT.

The chain uses TRBV5-4 and TRBJ1-2, with a weak D call TRBD1 (5 bases). The CDR3 has 12 amino acids. V was cut by 6 bases and J by 2 bases, with 8 bases left in between. The germline gives CDR1 SGHNT, CDR2 YYREEE (reference sequence). The CDR3 protein is CASTGLNYGYTF. The CDR3 coding sequence is TGTGCCAGCACAGGGTTGAACTATGGCTACACCTTC.

V and J are TRBV13 and TRBJ2-1, with D possibly TRBD2 on 7 matching bases. Between the trimmed V and J ends, which lost 5 bases and 5 bases, there was a span of 16 bases. CDR1 and CDR2 (germline): PRHDT, FYEKMQ (reference sequence). The CDR3 extends over 15 amino acids. CDR3 sequence reads: CASSPRTRGDNEQFF. For the CDR3, the DNA is TGTGCCAGCAGCCCCCGGACTAGGGGGGACAATGAGCAGTTCTTC.

Concerning this clone itself: The junction differs from germline at one of its ends, possibly a read error. The chain joins TRBV11-3 to TRBJ2-7, with 11 bases fitting TRBD2. From germline, CDR1 is SGHNT and CDR2 YENEEA. The CDR3 totals 13 residues. CDR3 in amino acids: CGPASGGSYEQYF. The CDR3 DNA is TGCGGCCCGGCTAGCGGGGGGTCCTACGAGCAGTACTTC.

The chain has TRBV5-6 and TRBJ1-5, with 7 nucleotides matching TRBD1. Per germline, CDR1 SGHDT and CDR2 YYEEEE. V shed 0 bases, J shed 0 bases, and the junction held 9 bases outside the gene matches. The CDR3 is 18 residues long. The CDR3: CASSLAAGGSYSNQPQHF. The CDR3 nucleotides are TGTGCCAGCAGCTTGGCGGCAGGGGGGAGCTATAGCAATCAGCCCCAGCATTTT.

V gene TRBV13 combines with J gene TRBJ1-1; no firm D call. The CDR3 totals 12 residues. The germline V gene encodes CDR1 PRHDT and CDR2 FYEKMQ (reference sequence). V dropped 4 bases and J dropped 5 bases, with 8 bases sitting between them. In DNA, the CDR3 is TGTGCCAGCAGCTCGAGGGTGACTGAAGCTTTCTTT. Encoded protein: CASSSRVTEAFF.

This chain links TRBV5-5 with TRBJ1-3; TRBD1 aligns across 8 bases. This CDR3 is 15 amino acids long. Germline trimming cut 2 bases from V and 6 bases from J; bases unmatched to any gene: 7. The germline gives CDR1 SGHKS, CDR2 YYEKEE (reference sequence). CDR3 coding DNA: TGTGCCAGCAGCTTCGTGACAGGGGAGGCAAACACCATATATTTT. Its translation: CASSFVTGEANTIYF. Variable domain in full (rest from reference TRBV5-5 and TRBJ1-3): DAGVTQSPTHLIKTRGQQVTLRCSPISGHKSVSWYQQVLGQGPQFIFQYYEKEERGRGNFPDRFSARQFPNYSSELNVNALLLGDSALYLCASSFVTGEANTIYFGEGSWLTVV.

V is TRBV4-2 and J is TRBJ2-7, with D possibly TRBD1 on 5 matching bases. CDR3 length: 14 residues. Germline V CDR1 and CDR2: LGHNA, YNFKEQ. V shed 3 bases and J shed 4 bases, with 13 bases lying between them. The CDR3 DNA sequence: TGTGCCAGCAGCCAGGACATAGGACCTTACGAGCAGTACTTC. It is translated as CASSQDIGPYEQYF.

This clone was seen a handful of times. The J gene is TRBJ2-1, the V gene TRBV28, with 12 bases that match TRBD2. CDR3 length: 16 amino acids. V shed 6 bases, J shed 9 bases, and the junction held 12 bases outside the gene matches. Germline V lookup: CDR1 MDHEN, CDR2 SYDVKM. The chain's CDR3 is CASSPLSSGGAGEQFF. For the CDR3, the DNA is TGTGCCAGCAGCCCCCTATCTAGCGGGGGGGCCGGTGAGCAGTTCTTC.

V usage is TRBV24-1 and J usage is TRBJ1-2; TRBD1 might be the D (5 bases). V lost 4 bases and J lost 2, with 13 bases in between. Germline CDR1 is KGHDR and CDR2 is SFDVKD. The CDR3 is 15 amino acids. CDR3 region: CATSDHRTSNYGYTF. Here the CDR3 DNA reads TGTGCCACCAGTGACCACCGGACATCAAACTATGGCTACACCTTC.

The chain recombines TRBV18 with TRBJ2-3; 8 bases agree with TRBD1. This CDR3 has 13 residues. The ends lost 4 bases at V and 9 bases at J; junction bases unmatched: 6. Germline assignment: CDR1 KGHSH and CDR2 LQKENI. For the CDR3, the DNA is TGTGCCAGCTCACAGAAGGACAGGGAAACGCAGTATTTT. Translation gives CASSQKDRETQYF.

This clone was seen more than once but under ten times. V is TRBV11-2 and J is TRBJ1-1; 10 positions match TRBD1. The ends lost 5 bases at V and 4 bases at J; junction bases unmatched: 4. Per germline, CDR1 SGHAT and CDR2 FQNNGV. This CDR3 has 14 residues. CDR3 sequence (DNA): TGTGCCAGCAGCCTATGGGACAGGGGCACTGAAGCTTTCTTT. Protein product: CASSLWDRGTEAFF.

The rearrangement joins TRBV19 to TRBJ1-5, with no clear D. The CDR3 is 14 residues long. Germline CDR1 and CDR2: LNHDA and SQIVND (reference sequence). The V gene lost 2 bases and the J gene lost 7 bases, with 12 bases spanning the gap. The CDR3 loop is CASSIQGARQPQHF. The CDR3 nucleotides are TGTGCCAGTAGTATACAAGGAGCTCGGCAGCCCCAGCATTTT. Supplemented by reference TRBV19 and TRBJ1-5, the full variable domain reads DGGITQSPKYLFRKEGQNVTLSCEQNLNHDAMYWYRQDPGQGLRLIYYSQIVNDFQKGDIAEGYSVSREKKESFPLTVTSAQKNPTAFYLCASSIQGARQPQHFGDGTRLSIL.